This TCR beta chain comes out of a study of shared clonotypes between healthy human individuals. Profiling relied on immunoSEQ multiplex PCR, and the TCRdb table lists in-frame clones only, not all of them. Of about 1 million clones in the sample, around 74% were seen once. From germline, CDR1 is LGHNA and CDR2 YNFKEQ. This CDR3 spans 16 amino acids. V trimming: 1 base; J trimming: 1 base; junction bases outside the gene matches: 5. The chain combines TRBV4-2 with TRBJ2-3; 7 bases fit TRBD2. The TCR was taken from a man between 18 and 29 years old in good health. The sequenced sample consisted of memory CD4+ T cells sorted from blood. The subset: CD45RA-negative fraction. The chain's CDR3 is CASSQGFREGTDTQYF. CDR3 DNA sequence: TGTGCCAGCAGCCAAGGGTTCCGGGAGGGCACAGATACGCAGTATTTT.